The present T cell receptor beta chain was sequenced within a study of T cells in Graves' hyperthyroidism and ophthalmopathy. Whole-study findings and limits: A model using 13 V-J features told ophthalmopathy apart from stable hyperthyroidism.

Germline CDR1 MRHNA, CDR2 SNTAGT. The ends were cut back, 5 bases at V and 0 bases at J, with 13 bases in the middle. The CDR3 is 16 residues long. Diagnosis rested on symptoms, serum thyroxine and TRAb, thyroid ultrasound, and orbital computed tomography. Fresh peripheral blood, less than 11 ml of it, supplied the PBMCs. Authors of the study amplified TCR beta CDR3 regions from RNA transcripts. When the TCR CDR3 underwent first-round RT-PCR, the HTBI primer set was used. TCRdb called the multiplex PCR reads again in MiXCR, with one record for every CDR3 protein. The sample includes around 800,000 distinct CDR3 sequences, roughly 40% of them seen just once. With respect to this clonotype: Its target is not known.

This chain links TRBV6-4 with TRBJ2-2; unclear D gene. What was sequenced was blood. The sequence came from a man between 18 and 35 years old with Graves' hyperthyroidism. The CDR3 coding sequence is TGTGCCAGCAGTCTCAAGACGCGCCCGAACACCGGGGAGCTGTTTTTT. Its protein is CASSLKTRPNTGELFF.